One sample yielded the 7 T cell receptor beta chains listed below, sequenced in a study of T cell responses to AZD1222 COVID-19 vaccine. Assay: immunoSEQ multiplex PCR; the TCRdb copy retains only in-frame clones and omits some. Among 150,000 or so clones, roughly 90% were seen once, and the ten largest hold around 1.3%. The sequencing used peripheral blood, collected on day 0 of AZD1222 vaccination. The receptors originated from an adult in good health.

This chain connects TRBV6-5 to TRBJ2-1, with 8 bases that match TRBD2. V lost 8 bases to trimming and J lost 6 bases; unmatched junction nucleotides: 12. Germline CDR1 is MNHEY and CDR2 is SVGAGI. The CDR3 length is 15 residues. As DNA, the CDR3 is TGTGCCAGCCAGCGGGGGCGGGGGGAACCCAATGAGCAGTTCTTC. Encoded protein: CASQRGRGEPNEQFF.

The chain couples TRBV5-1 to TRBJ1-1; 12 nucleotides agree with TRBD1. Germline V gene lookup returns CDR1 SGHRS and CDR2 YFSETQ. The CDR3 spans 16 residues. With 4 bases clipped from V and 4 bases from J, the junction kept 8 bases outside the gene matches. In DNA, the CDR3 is TGCGCCAGCAGCACACGGGACAGGGGGCCGGGCACTGAAGCTTTCTTT. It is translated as CASSTRDRGPGTEAFF.

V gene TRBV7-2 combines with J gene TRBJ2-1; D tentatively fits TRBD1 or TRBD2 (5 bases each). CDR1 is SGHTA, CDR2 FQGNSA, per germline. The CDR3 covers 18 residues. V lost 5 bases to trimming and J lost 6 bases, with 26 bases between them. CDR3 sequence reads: CASSPQEGNRARGNEQFF. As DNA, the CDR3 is TGTGCCAGCAGCCCGCAAGAGGGGAACCGGGCAAGGGGCAATGAGCAGTTCTTC. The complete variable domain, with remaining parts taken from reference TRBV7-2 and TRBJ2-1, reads GAGVSQSPSNKVTEKGKDVELRCDPISGHTALYWYRQSLGQGLEFLIYFQGNSAPDKSGLPSDRFSAERTGGSVSTLTIQRTQQEDSAVYLCASSPQEGNRARGNEQFFGPGTRLTVL.

Here the CDR3 DNA reads TGCGCCAGCACCTTAGCTGAGGTCACAGATACGCAGTATTTT. Encoded protein: CASTLAEVTDTQYF. The rearrangement links TRBV5-1 to TRBJ2-3; the D is unclear. V lost 6 bases, J lost 2 bases, and 13 bases lay in between. Germline V gene sequence: CDR1 SGHRS, CDR2 YFSETQ. This CDR3 is 14 amino acids long.

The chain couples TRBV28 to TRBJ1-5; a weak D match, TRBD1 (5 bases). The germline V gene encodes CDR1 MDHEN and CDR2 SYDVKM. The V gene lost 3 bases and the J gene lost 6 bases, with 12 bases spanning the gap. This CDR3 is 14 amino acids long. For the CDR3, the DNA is TGTGCCAGCAGTTTGGTGGCAGGGATTCAGCCCCAGCATTTT. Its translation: CASSLVAGIQPQHF.

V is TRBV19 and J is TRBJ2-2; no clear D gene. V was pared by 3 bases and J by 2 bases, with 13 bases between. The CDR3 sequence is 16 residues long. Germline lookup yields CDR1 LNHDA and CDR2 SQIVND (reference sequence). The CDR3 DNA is TGTGCCAGTAGTATGGTGGGCCAACCAAACACCGGGGAGCTGTTTTTT. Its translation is CASSMVGQPNTGELFF.

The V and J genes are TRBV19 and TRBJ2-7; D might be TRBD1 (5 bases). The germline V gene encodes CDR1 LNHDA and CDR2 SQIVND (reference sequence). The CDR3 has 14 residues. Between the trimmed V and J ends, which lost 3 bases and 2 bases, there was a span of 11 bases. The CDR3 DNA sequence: TGTGCCAGTAGTATTCGAACAGGAACCTACGAGCAGTACTTC. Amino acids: CASSIRTGTYEQYF.